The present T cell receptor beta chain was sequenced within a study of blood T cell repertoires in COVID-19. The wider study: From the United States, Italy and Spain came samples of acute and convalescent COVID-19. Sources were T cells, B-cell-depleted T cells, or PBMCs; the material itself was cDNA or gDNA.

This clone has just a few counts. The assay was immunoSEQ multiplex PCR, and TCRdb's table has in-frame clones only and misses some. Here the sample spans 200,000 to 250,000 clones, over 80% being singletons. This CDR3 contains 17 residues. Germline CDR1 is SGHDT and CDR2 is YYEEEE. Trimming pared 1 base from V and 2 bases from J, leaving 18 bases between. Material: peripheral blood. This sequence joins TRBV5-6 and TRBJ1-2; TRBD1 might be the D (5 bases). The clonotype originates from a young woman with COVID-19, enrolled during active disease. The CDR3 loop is CASSLIIRQGDNYGYTF. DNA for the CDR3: TGTGCCAGCAGCTTGATCATTCGGCAGGGCGACAACTATGGCTACACCTTC.